One sample yielded the 16 T cell receptor beta chains listed below, sequenced in a study of T cells in women clearing cervical HPV infection. Repertoires were generated with immunoSEQ multiplex PCR, while TCRdb's copy carries only in-frame clones and drops some. Found here are fewer than 35,000 clones; the top ten clones hold under 7%. The sample taken for sequencing was blood buffy coat. These receptors came from a woman between 18 and 75 years old with a cervical HPV16 infection that either progressed to CIN3+ or cleared (not recorded which).

Worth noting for this clone: The read ends 3 residues before the CDR3 terminus; that terminus is restored from the germline J gene. The chain has TRBV20-1 and TRBJ2-1; D possibly corresponds to TRBD1 (6 bases). The CDR3 is 16 amino acids. The germline V gene encodes CDR1 DFQATT and CDR2 SNEGSKA (reference sequence). With 0 bases removed from V and 9 bases from J, the gap between germline ends came to 21 bases. Partial CDR3 DNA: TGCAGTGCTAGAGAAAGGGTTGGAAGGGGGTGGGGTGAG. Its translation is CSARERVGRGWGE. The entire CDR3 protein reads CSARERVGRGWGEQFF.

On this clone itself: From the germline J gene comes the end of the CDR3, since the read stops 3 residues before it. The chain employs TRBV20-1 and TRBJ1-3; D is perhaps TRBD1 (6 bases). The CDR3 length is 14 residues. Trimming shortened V by 5 bases and J by 3 bases, and 14 bases separated the two germline ends. Germline V gene lookup returns CDR1 DFQATT and CDR2 SNEGSKA (reference sequence). CDR3 DNA (partial): TGCAGTGCTTCAACAGGGTCCGTTGGAAACACC. Translated: CSASTGSVGNT. The full CDR3 protein is CSASTGSVGNTIYF.

Concerning this clone: Read coverage stops 3 residues before the CDR3 terminus; the germline J gene supplies the remainder. The rearrangement joins TRBV12-3 or TRBV12-4 to TRBJ1-4, with D tentatively TRBD1 (6 bases). Trimming pared 3 bases from V and 5 bases from J, leaving 10 bases between. The CDR3 has 14 residues. CDR3 DNA, as far as it was read: TGTGCCAGCAGTTTGGAAGGGGGAAATGAAAAA. Translation gives CASSLEGGNEK. The complete CDR3 protein is CASSLEGGNEKLFF.

A word on this clone: The read finishes 3 residues shy of the CDR3 end, and the germline J gene is used to complete it. The chain couples TRBV7-8 to TRBJ1-2; D may be TRBD1 (6 bases). Trimming shortened V by 8 bases and J by 2 bases, and 15 bases separated the two germline ends. The CDR3 runs to 14 residues. Per germline, CDR1 SGHVS and CDR2 FQNEAQ. The sequenced CDR3 bases are TGTGCCAGCTGGGGGCTCCGGAGAAACTATGGC. This translates into CASWGLRRNYG. The whole CDR3 is CASWGLRRNYGYTF.

As for this clone: The read is 3 residues too short to cover the CDR3 end, so that end is filled in from the germline J gene. J is TRBJ2-7 and V is TRBV7-6; 8 bases fit TRBD2. V dropped 5 bases and J dropped 3; count of bases not matched to a gene: 12. Germline V gene data show CDR1 as SGHVS and CDR2 as FNYEAQ. CDR3 length: 16 residues. The sequenced CDR3 bases are TGTGCCAGCAGCCTACTCGGACCAGCGGGAGACTACGAG. Translated, it gives CASSLLGPAGDYE. The full-length CDR3 reads as CASSLLGPAGDYEQYF.

A note on this clone: The CDR3 extends 3 residues past the end of the read, so its final part is completed from the germline J gene. The genes are TRBV20-1 and TRBJ1-6; perhaps TRBD1 as D (6 bases). CDR1 and CDR2 from the germline V gene are DFQATT and SNEGSKA (reference sequence). V lost 6 bases to trimming and J lost 4 bases, with 13 bases between them. The CDR3 covers 14 residues. CDR3 region: CSALPDSYNSPLHF. CDR3 bases read: TGCAGTGCACTACCGGACAGTTATAATTCACCC.

With respect to this clone: Read coverage stops 3 residues before the CDR3 terminus; the germline J gene supplies the remainder. The chain combines TRBV7-6 with TRBJ2-7, with 7 bases matching TRBD1. CDR1 is SGHVS and CDR2 is FNYEAQ in the germline V gene. V trimming: 1 base; J trimming: 2 bases; junction bases outside the gene matches: 8. The CDR3 has 16 amino acids. The CDR3 reads CASSLESGTATYEQYF. The CDR3 bases that were read are TGTGCCAGCAGCTTAGAATCCGGGACAGCAACCTACGAG.

Points on this clone: The read finishes 3 residues shy of the CDR3 end, and the germline J gene is used to complete it. The rearrangement uses TRBV7-2 and TRBJ2-4; D is undetermined. CDR3 length: 14 residues. Looked up from germline, CDR1 is SGHTA and CDR2 is FQGNSA. CDR3 region: CASSLASSNYGQYF. The CDR3 DNA, read in part, is TGTGCCAGCAGCTTAGCGTCTAGTAACTATGGT.

As to this clone: The read falls 3 residues short of the CDR3 end, and the missing part is taken from the germline J gene. The chain couples TRBV18 to TRBJ2-1; 9 bases are shared with TRBD2. V trimming: 3 bases; J trimming: 8 bases; junction bases outside the gene matches: 5. CDR3 size: 14 residues. Per germline, CDR1 KGHSH and CDR2 LQKENI. CDR3 DNA (partial): TGTGCCAGCTCACCGGGTAGCGGGAGATATGAG. Translation: CASSPGSGRYE. The full-length CDR3 reads as CASSPGSGRYEQFF.

Details on this clone: The missing CDR3 end, 3 residues past where the read stops, is filled in from the germline J gene. The genes are TRBV19 and TRBJ2-1; TRBD2 matches 10 bases. Germline V gene lookup returns CDR1 LNHDA and CDR2 SQIVND (reference sequence). V dropped 7 bases and J dropped 9; count of bases not matched to a gene: 12. The CDR3 contains 15 residues. The sequenced part of the CDR3 DNA is TGTGCCAGTAACTCGAAGGCTAGCGGGAGACCTGAG. Residues: CASNSKASGRPE. The CDR3 in full is CASNSKASGRPEQFF.

On this clone itself: The read falls 3 residues short of the CDR3 end, and the missing part is taken from the germline J gene. The rearrangement joins TRBV7-6 to TRBJ2-1, with D tentatively TRBD1 (7 bases). V dropped 1 base and J dropped 4 bases, with 11 bases sitting between them. Looked up from germline, CDR1 is SGHVS and CDR2 is FNYEAQ. This CDR3 is built from 15 residues. The CDR3 region is CASSLEGAGYNEQFF. The CDR3 DNA, read in part, is TGTGCCAGCAGCTTAGAGGGGGCGGGGTACAATGAG.

To note about this clone: The CDR3 is cut off 3 residues early in the read; its end comes from the germline J gene. This chain uses TRBV19 with TRBJ1-2; D is uncertain. CDR3 size: 13 residues. With 7 bases removed from V and 7 bases from J, the gap between germline ends came to 16 bases. Germline V CDR1 and CDR2: LNHDA, SQIVND (reference sequence). Incomplete CDR3 DNA: TGTGCCAGTACCCCCCCAGGCGATCGTGGC. It encodes CASTPPGDRG. The complete CDR3 sequence is CASTPPGDRGYTF.

In the case of this clone: The read is 3 residues too short to cover the CDR3 end, so that end is filled in from the germline J gene. The rearrangement uses TRBV7-9 and TRBJ2-7; 8 positions agree with TRBD1. Germline values: CDR1 SEHNR, CDR2 FQNEAQ (reference sequence). V lost 5 bases to trimming and J lost 1 base; unmatched junction nucleotides: 1. The CDR3 is 13 residues long. CDR3 protein: CASSRDRSYEQYF. CDR3 bases read: TGTGCCAGCAGCCGGGACAGGTCCTACGAG.

On this clone: The read terminates 3 residues ahead of where the CDR3 ends, so the germline J gene completes it. The rearrangement uses TRBV5-6 and TRBJ2-7; 7 nucleotides align to TRBD1. This CDR3 has 15 amino acids. CDR1 SGHDT and CDR2 YYEEEE come from the germline V gene. The V and J ends lost 3 bases and 2 bases, in that order; junction bases with no gene match: 8. The CDR3 DNA, read in part, is TGTGCCAGCAGCTCCACCTGGGACAGAGCCTACGAG. Amino acids: CASSSTWDRAYE. The complete CDR3 protein is CASSSTWDRAYEQYF.

Points on this clone: The missing CDR3 end, 3 residues past where the read stops, is filled in from the germline J gene. This chain uses TRBV30 with TRBJ1-2, with 9 nucleotides matching TRBD1. The ends lost 0 bases at V and 2 bases at J; junction bases unmatched: 4. Germline V CDR1 and CDR2: GTSNPN, SVGIG (reference sequence). The CDR3 length is 15 residues. The CDR3 loop reads CAWSVRQGGNYGYTF. The covered CDR3 bases are TGTGCCTGGAGTGTACGACAGGGGGGAAACTATGGC.

In the case of this clone: With the read ending 3 residues before the CDR3 end, the germline J gene is used to fill in that end. V and J are TRBV9 and TRBJ2-1; TRBD2 matches 13 bases. This CDR3 contains 19 residues. With 3 bases clipped from V and 0 bases from J, the junction kept 9 bases outside the gene matches. CDR1 and CDR2 (germline): SGDLS, YYNGEE. The CDR3 protein is CASSDEGTSGEFSYNEQFF. The DNA read from the CDR3 is TGTGCCAGCAGCGACGAAGGGACTAGCGGGGAGTTCTCCTACAATGAG.